This TCR beta chain was obtained from a study of blood T cell repertoires in COVID-19. Enrollment of patients from Seattle took place during active infection, with longitudinal follow-up. CDR1 MRHNA and CDR2 SNTAGT come from the germline V gene. The CDR3 runs to 13 residues. Trimming removed 8 bases from V and 8 bases from J; junction bases left unmatched: 11. The table came from immunoSEQ multiplex PCR; TCRdb's copy has only in-frame clones and leaves some out. The profile shows just under 350,000 clones, 88% of them singletons. The V and J genes are TRBV6-4 and TRBJ1-2; the match to TRBD1 covers 7 bases. Sample: peripheral blood. The receptor comes from a woman aged 70 to 79 with COVID-19, enrolled during active disease. The CDR3 sequence is CASRDPTGKGYTF. CDR3 DNA sequence: TGTGCCAGCCGAGATCCGACAGGGAAGGGCTACACCTTC.